The source of this T cell receptor (beta chain) is a study of spatial heterogeneity in lung cancer. Trimming pared 4 bases from V and 7 bases from J, leaving 14 bases between. In germline, CDR1 is SQVTM, CDR2 ANQGSEA. This CDR3 spans 13 amino acids. This clonotype has at least ten counts. Time point specified: blood at routine non-recurrence follow-up after resection. No cells were sorted before sequencing. The whole RNA sequenced was extracted from tumor, nontumor lung or frozen PBMC. TCRdb processed the 5' RACE reads anew with MiXCR; each CDR3 protein has one entry. The sample records around 47,000 distinct CDR3 sequences, 7.4% being singletons.

The chain couples TRBV29-1 to TRBJ1-5; D gene ambiguous. Sample: PBMCs, taken at follow-up. The sequence derives from a female donor with early-stage non-small cell lung cancer. CDR3 nucleotide sequence: TGCAGCGTTGGAGATAGGGTAGGGCAGCCCCAGCATTTT. Protein product: CSVGDRVGQPQHF.